One sample yielded the 25 T cell receptor beta chains listed below, sequenced in a study of Graves' ophthalmopathy and Graves' hyperthyroidism. For repertoire sequencing, the TCR beta CDR3 regions were amplified from RNA transcripts. HTBI primers were employed in first-round RT-PCR, then a second-round multiplex PCR followed. TCRdb called the multiplex PCR reads again in MiXCR, with one record for every CDR3 protein. The sample gives 360,000 or so distinct CDR3 sequences, approximately 20% of which show up once; 1.6% is in the top ten. The material sequenced was peripheral blood. All receptors derive from a woman in her late teens or twenties with Graves' ophthalmopathy.

This clonotype came up many times. This could be a read error, since a much larger clone is one nucleotide away. CDR3 region: CASSGLAGGVGETQYF. DNA of the CDR3: TGTGCCAGCAGCGGATTAGCGGGGGGGGTCGGAGAGACCCAGTACTTC. This chain links TRBV11-2 with TRBJ2-5, with 11 positions matching TRBD2. With V trimmed by 5 bases and J by 4 bases, 9 bases remained unmatched. This CDR3 region has 16 residues. The germline CDR1 and CDR2 sequences are SGHAT and FQNNGV.

This clonotype was counted ten times or more. The gene calls are TRBV28 and TRBJ2-7, with 8 positions matching TRBD1. With 2 bases clipped from V and 4 bases from J, the junction kept 10 bases outside the gene matches. Germline values: CDR1 MDHEN, CDR2 SYDVKM. This CDR3 is built from 16 residues. CDR3 in DNA: TGTGCCAGCAGTTTAAATCTCGGACAGGGAAGGTACGAGCAGTACTTC. It yields the protein CASSLNLGQGRYEQYF. The full variable domain, with the rest looked up from reference TRBV28 and TRBJ2-7, is DVKVTQSSRYLVKRTGEKVFLECVQDMDHENMFWYRQDPGLGLRLIYFSYDVKMKEKGDIPEGYSVSREKKERFSLILESASTNQTSMYLCASSLNLGQGRYEQYFGPGTRLTVT.

This chain joins TRBV7-2 and TRBJ1-2; D not certain. CDR1 is SGHTA, CDR2 FQGNSA, per germline. This CDR3 is built from 13 residues. V was clipped by 2 bases and J by 6 bases, with 10 bases between them. For the CDR3, the DNA is TGTGCCAGCAGCTTACAAGCTTTTGATGGCTACACCTTC. Residues: CASSLQAFDGYTF.

Ten or more counts support this clonotype. The J gene is TRBJ2-7, the V gene TRBV30; TRBD1 matches 8 bases. CDR1 GTSNPN and CDR2 SVGIG come from the germline V gene (reference sequence). The CDR3 runs 13 residues. V was clipped by 2 bases and J by 4 bases; unmatched bases: 4. CDR3 in amino acids: CAWSKDRAYEQYF. CDR3 coding DNA: TGTGCCTGGAGTAAGGACAGGGCTTACGAGCAGTACTTC.

This clonotype was found many times. This chain links TRBV4-3 with TRBJ2-1; D call uncertain. Trimming cost V 0 bases and J 5 bases, with 8 bases left between them. The CDR3 is 14 residues long. Germline V gene lookup returns CDR1 LGHNA and CDR2 YSLEER. The CDR3 DNA sequence: TGCGCCAGCAGCCAAGACGTTGCTGACAATGAGCAGTTCTTC. Translation: CASSQDVADNEQFF.

V and J are TRBV6-2 or TRBV6-3 and TRBJ1-1, with D perhaps TRBD1 (5 bases). This CDR3 spans 16 amino acids. The germline V gene encodes CDR1 MNHEY and CDR2 SVGEGT. Trimming stripped 8 bases from V and 1 base from J, with 20 bases between. The CDR3 sequence: CASRRVDSRGNTEAFF. CDR3 sequence (DNA): TGTGCCAGCCGTCGGGTAGACAGCCGAGGGAACACTGAAGCTTTCTTT.

The chain combines TRBV9 with TRBJ2-7; no clear D gene. V lost 0 bases and J lost 0, with 10 bases in between. Germline V CDR1 and CDR2: SGDLS, YYNGEE. This CDR3 is 15 amino acids long. The DNA of the CDR3 is TGTGCCAGCAGCGTAGAGGCGGTGAGCTCCTACGAGCAGTACTTC. Protein: CASSVEAVSSYEQYF.

The V and J genes are TRBV6-4 and TRBJ2-5; D is perhaps TRBD2 (6 bases). Germline-derived CDR1 and CDR2 are MRHNA and SNTAGT. The CDR3 length is 13 residues. V was trimmed by 5 bases and J by 5 bases, leaving 12 bases between them. DNA of the CDR3: TGTGCCAGCAGTCGACTAGGACGCGAGACCCAGTACTTC. It encodes CASSRLGRETQYF.

Ten or more counts support this clonotype. The chain employs TRBV6-2 or TRBV6-3 and TRBJ2-2; TRBD2 agrees at 9 bases. The J segment lost 8 bases and the V segment lost 10 bases, leaving 8 bases of the junction unmatched. The CDR3 has 13 residues. The germline V gene has CDR1 MNHEY and CDR2 SVGEGT. The CDR3 sequence: CATVAGVKGELFF. CDR3 sequence (DNA): TGTGCCACCGTAGCGGGGGTGAAAGGGGAGCTGTTTTTT.

V gene TRBV12-3 or TRBV12-4 combines with J gene TRBJ1-5, with no clear D. This CDR3 has 14 residues. Trimming pared 5 bases from V and 3 bases from J, leaving 11 bases between. The CDR3 protein is CASSPGAINQPQHF. CDR3 coding DNA: TGTGCCAGCAGTCCGGGAGCCATCAATCAGCCCCAGCATTTT.

This clonotype was seen repeatedly, ten times or more. The V call is TRBV11-3, the J call TRBJ1-5; TRBD1 is a possible D gene (5 bases). Germline CDR1 and CDR2: SGHNT and YENEEA. The length of the CDR3 is 19 residues. The ends were cut back, 1 base at V and 2 bases at J, with 21 bases in the middle. CDR3 DNA sequence: TGTGCCAGCAGCTTAGGTCAGGTGGGGGGGTCGATCGGCAATCAGCCCCAGCATTTT. The encoded protein is CASSLGQVGGSIGNQPQHF.

This clonotype was observed at least ten times. This chain links TRBV2 with TRBJ1-1, with TRBD1 identical over 9 bases. CDR1 is SNHLY and CDR2 is FYNNEI in the germline V gene. V was pared by 7 bases and J by 5 bases, with 5 bases of the junction left unmatched. The length of the CDR3 is 13 residues. CDR3 DNA: TGTGCCAGCAATGGACAGGGGTGGACTGAAGCTTTCTTT. As protein: CASNGQGWTEAFF. Based on the CDR3 plus reference TRBV2 and TRBJ1-1, the full variable domain is EPEVTQTPSHQVTQMGQEVILRCVPISNHLYFYWYRQILGQKVEFLVSFYNNEISEKSEIFDDQFSVERPDGSNFTLKIRSTKLEDSAMYFCASNGQGWTEAFFGQGTRLTVV.

CDR3 in DNA: TGTGCCAGCAGTTTATCGCTAGCGGGAGTTCAGACCCAGTACTTC. This sequence encodes CASSLSLAGVQTQYF. This chain joins TRBV12-3 or TRBV12-4 and TRBJ2-5, with 10 bases aligning to TRBD2. The CDR3 loop spans 15 amino acids. The V and J ends lost 2 bases and 6 bases, in that order; junction bases with no gene match: 6.

V is TRBV6-5 and J is TRBJ2-7; D uncertain. The V gene's germline CDR1 is MNHEY and CDR2 SVGAGI. The CDR3 extends over 17 amino acids. Trimming pared 2 bases from V and 0 bases from J, leaving 17 bases between. CDR3 in amino acids: CASSYLPGRGSSYEQYF. The DNA of the CDR3 is TGTGCCAGCAGTTACCTTCCCGGCCGTGGTAGCTCCTACGAGCAGTACTTC.

This clonotype was observed at least ten times. This chain joins TRBV20-1 and TRBJ2-7, with 8 bases that match TRBD2. This CDR3 has 15 residues. The V segment lost 6 bases and the J segment 3 bases; nucleotides outside the gene matches: 13. The germline CDR1 and CDR2 sequences are DFQATT and SNEGSKA (reference sequence). CDR3: CSAKERGYSFYEQYF. As DNA, the CDR3 is TGCAGTGCGAAGGAGCGGGGGTACTCCTTCTACGAGCAGTACTTC.

This clonotype was recorded at least ten times. The V gene is TRBV27, the J gene TRBJ1-5; a weak D match, TRBD1 (5 bases). Per the germline V gene, CDR1 is MNHEY and CDR2 is SMNVEV (reference sequence). V was pared by 3 bases and J by 7 bases, with 13 bases between. The CDR3 loop spans 14 amino acids. The CDR3 reads CASSFQGRDQPQHF. CDR3 bases: TGTGCCAGCAGTTTCCAGGGCAGGGACCAGCCCCAGCATTTT.

At least ten counts were recorded for this clonotype. The chain uses TRBV2 and TRBJ2-7; the D is unclear. V lost 5 bases, J lost 1 base, and 18 bases lay in between. The CDR3 has 16 residues. The germline CDR1 and CDR2 sequences are SNHLY and FYNNEI. The DNA of the CDR3 is TGTGCCAGCAGTCTTCTGGGTGGTGTGCGGTCCTACGAGCAGTACTTC. Translated: CASSLLGGVRSYEQYF.

Concerning this clonotype: Just one base apart from a much larger clone, this may be a read error. No conserved phenylalanine or tryptophan ends this CDR3, so it is likely a read error. This chain connects TRBV3-1 to TRBJ1-1; 7 nucleotides align to TRBD1. Unmatched junction bases numbered 12, after V lost 3 bases and J lost 5 bases. The V gene's germline CDR1 is LGHDT and CDR2 YNNKEL (reference sequence). This CDR3 has 16 amino acids. The CDR3 region is CASSHLSAGGYTEAFL. In nucleotides, the CDR3 is TGTGCCAGCAGCCACCTCTCGGCAGGGGGATATACTGAAGCTTTCCTT.

CDR3 nucleotide sequence: TGTGCCAGCAGCATGGGGGAAAGCTCCTACGAGCAGTACTTC. The encoded protein is CASSMGESSYEQYF. The chain combines TRBV7-9 with TRBJ2-7; D may match TRBD1 or TRBD2 (5 bases each). The V end was cut by 5 bases, the J end by 0 bases, with 11 bases between. Looked up from germline, CDR1 is SEHNR and CDR2 is FQNEAQ (reference sequence). This CDR3 is 14 amino acids long.

This clonotype was detected ten times or more. The chain is built from TRBV6-2 or TRBV6-3 and TRBJ1-1; 7 bases match TRBD1. This CDR3 is built from 19 residues. CDR1 is MNHEY, CDR2 SVGEGT, per germline. The ends lost 0 bases at V and 3 bases at J; junction bases unmatched: 16. CDR3: CASSYSSSGQERGDTEAFF. CDR3 nucleotide sequence: TGTGCCAGCAGTTACTCGAGTTCAGGACAGGAGCGCGGAGACACTGAAGCTTTCTTT.

This clonotype was picked up a small number of times. V gene TRBV6-1 combines with J gene TRBJ2-7; 14 bases align to TRBD2. This CDR3 is 15 amino acids long. Germline CDR1 MNHNS, CDR2 SASEGT. V was pared by 6 bases and J by 5 bases, with 6 bases of the junction left unmatched. CDR3 sequence (DNA): TGTGCCAGCAGGGACGGACTAGCGGGAGGTAACGAGCAGTACTTC. Translated: CASRDGLAGGNEQYF.

There are many counts of this clonotype. The V gene is TRBV28, the J gene TRBJ1-5; 8 bases align to TRBD1. The J segment lost 6 bases and the V segment lost 3 bases, leaving 10 bases of the junction unmatched. The germline V gene has CDR1 MDHEN and CDR2 SYDVKM. CDR3 length: 16 residues. This CDR3 reads CASSFGFQGAIQPQHF. Here the CDR3 DNA reads TGTGCCAGCAGTTTTGGGTTTCAGGGGGCGATTCAGCCCCAGCATTTT. Full variable domain (missing parts from reference TRBV28 and TRBJ1-5): DVKVTQSSRYLVKRTGEKVFLECVQDMDHENMFWYRQDPGLGLRLIYFSYDVKMKEKGDIPEGYSVSREKKERFSLILESASTNQTSMYLCASSFGFQGAIQPQHFGDGTRLSIL.

In its sample, this clonotype was seen many times. This sequence joins TRBV25-1 and TRBJ1-2, with 9 nucleotides matching TRBD1. Germline V gene lookup returns CDR1 MGHDK and CDR2 SYGVNS. The CDR3 sequence is 13 residues long. V dropped 4 bases and J dropped 6; count of bases not matched to a gene: 3. The CDR3 DNA reads as TGTGCCAGCAGTGCGGGACAGGGAAATGGCTACACCTTC. Translating gives CASSAGQGNGYTF.

This clonotype was observed at least ten times. This chain uses TRBV12-3 or TRBV12-4 with TRBJ1-1; 12 bases are shared with TRBD1. This CDR3 has 16 amino acids. The junction had 10 bases not matched to a gene; V was cut back by 6 bases and J by 5 bases. In DNA form, the CDR3 reads TGTGCCAGCAGCCTAGGGACAGGGGGCAAGCGGACTGAAGCTTTCTTT. Residues: CASSLGTGGKRTEAFF.

Many counts were recorded for this clonotype. The rearrangement uses TRBV5-1 and TRBJ1-1; D is uncertain. This CDR3 is 15 amino acids long. Germline loops: CDR1 SGHRS, CDR2 YFSETQ. The ends were cut back, 0 bases at V and 1 base at J, with 10 bases in the middle. The CDR3 coding sequence is TGCGCCAGCAGCTTGGGTGGCAGTCGGAACACTGAAGCTTTCTTT. Translation gives CASSLGGSRNTEAFF.